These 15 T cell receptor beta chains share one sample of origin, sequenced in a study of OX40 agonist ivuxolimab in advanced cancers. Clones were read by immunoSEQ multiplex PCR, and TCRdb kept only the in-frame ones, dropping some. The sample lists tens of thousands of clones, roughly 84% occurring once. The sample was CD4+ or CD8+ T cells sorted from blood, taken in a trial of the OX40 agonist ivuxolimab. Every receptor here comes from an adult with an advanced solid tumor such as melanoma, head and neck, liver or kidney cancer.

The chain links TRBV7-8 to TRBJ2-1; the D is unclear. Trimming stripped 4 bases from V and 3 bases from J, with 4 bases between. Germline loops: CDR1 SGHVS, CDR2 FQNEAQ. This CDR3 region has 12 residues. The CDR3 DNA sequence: TGTGCCAGCAGCTCAAACTACAATGAGCAGTTCTTC. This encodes CASSSNYNEQFF.

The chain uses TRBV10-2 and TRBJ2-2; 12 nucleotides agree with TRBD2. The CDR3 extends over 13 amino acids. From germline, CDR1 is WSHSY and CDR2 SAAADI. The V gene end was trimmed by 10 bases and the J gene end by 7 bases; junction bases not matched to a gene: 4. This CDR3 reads CATGTSGRGELFF. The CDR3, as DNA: TGCGCCACCGGGACTAGCGGGCGCGGGGAGCTGTTTTTT.

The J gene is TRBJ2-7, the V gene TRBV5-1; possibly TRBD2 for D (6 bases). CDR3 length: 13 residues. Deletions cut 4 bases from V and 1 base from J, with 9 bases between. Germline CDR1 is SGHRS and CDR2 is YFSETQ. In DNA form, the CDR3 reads TGCGCCAGCAGCATGGAGGGTTCCTACGAGCAGTACTTC. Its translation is CASSMEGSYEQYF.

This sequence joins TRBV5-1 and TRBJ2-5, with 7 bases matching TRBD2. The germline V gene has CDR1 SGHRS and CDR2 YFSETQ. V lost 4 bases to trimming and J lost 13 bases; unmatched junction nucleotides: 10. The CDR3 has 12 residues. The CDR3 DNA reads TGCGCCAGCAGCACGACCCGGGAGGAGCGGTACTTC. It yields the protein CASSTTREERYF.

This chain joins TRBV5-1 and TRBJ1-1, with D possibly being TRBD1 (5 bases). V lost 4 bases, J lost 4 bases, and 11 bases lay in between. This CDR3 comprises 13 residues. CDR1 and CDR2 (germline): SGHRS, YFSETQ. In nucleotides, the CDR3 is TGCGCCAGCAGCGGGGGGTTTGGCACTGAAGCTTTCTTT. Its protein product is CASSGGFGTEAFF.

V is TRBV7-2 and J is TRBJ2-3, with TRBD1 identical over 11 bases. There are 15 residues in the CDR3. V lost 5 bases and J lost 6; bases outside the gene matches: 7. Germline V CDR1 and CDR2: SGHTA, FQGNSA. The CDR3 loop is CASSHGQGAWDTQYF. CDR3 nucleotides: TGTGCCAGCAGCCACGGACAGGGGGCGTGGGATACGCAGTATTTT.

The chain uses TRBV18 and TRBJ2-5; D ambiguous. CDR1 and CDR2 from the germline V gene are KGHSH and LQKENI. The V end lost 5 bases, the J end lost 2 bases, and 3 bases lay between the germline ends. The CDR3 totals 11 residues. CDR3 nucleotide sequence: TGTGCCAGCTCAACTCAAGAGACCCAGTACTTC. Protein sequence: CASSTQETQYF.

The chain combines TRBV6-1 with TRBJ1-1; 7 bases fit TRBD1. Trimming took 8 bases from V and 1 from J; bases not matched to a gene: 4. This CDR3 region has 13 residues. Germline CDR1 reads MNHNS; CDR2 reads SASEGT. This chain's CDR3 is CASGGQTNTEAFF. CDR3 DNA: TGTGCCAGCGGGGGACAGACGAACACTGAAGCTTTCTTT.

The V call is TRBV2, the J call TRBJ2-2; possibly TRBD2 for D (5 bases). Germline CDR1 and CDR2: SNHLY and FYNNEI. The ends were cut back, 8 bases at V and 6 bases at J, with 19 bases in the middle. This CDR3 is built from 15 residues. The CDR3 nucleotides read TGTGCCAGCGTCCCACGGGGTGGTAGTTCCGGGGAGCTGTTTTTT. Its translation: CASVPRGGSSGELFF.

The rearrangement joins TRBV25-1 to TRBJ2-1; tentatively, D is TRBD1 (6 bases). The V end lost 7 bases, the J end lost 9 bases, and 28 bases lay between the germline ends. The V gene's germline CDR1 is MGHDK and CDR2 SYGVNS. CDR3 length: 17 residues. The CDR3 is CASTSGYDPRRGTEQFF. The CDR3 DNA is TGTGCCAGCACCTCGGGGTATGACCCCAGAAGGGGGACTGAGCAGTTCTTC.

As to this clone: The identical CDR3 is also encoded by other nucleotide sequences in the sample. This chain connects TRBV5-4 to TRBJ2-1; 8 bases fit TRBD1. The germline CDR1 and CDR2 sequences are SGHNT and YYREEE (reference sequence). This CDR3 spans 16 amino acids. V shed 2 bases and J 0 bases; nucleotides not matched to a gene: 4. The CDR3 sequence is CASSLGTGSSYNEQFF. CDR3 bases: TGTGCCAGCAGCTTAGGGACAGGAAGCTCCTACAATGAGCAGTTCTTC.

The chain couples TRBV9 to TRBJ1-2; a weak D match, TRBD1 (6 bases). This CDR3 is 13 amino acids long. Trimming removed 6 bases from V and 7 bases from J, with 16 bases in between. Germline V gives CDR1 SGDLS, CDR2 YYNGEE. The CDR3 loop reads CASTDPRGAGYTF. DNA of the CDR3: TGTGCCAGCACCGACCCTAGGGGGGCTGGCTACACCTTC.

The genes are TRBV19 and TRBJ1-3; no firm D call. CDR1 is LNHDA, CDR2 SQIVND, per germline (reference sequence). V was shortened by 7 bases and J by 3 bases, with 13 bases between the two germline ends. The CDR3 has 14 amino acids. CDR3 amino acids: CASNMAGFGNTIYF. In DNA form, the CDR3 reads TGTGCCAGTAACATGGCGGGTTTTGGAAACACCATATATTTT.

The DNA of the CDR3 is TGTGCCAGCAGCTTAGAGAGTTGGCAACGCGAGCAGTACTTC. This gives the protein CASSLESWQREQYF. The chain uses TRBV7-2 and TRBJ2-7; D uncertain. The germline gives CDR1 SGHTA, CDR2 FQGNSA. CDR3 length: 14 residues. The V end lost 1 base, the J end lost 6 bases, and 13 bases lay between the germline ends.

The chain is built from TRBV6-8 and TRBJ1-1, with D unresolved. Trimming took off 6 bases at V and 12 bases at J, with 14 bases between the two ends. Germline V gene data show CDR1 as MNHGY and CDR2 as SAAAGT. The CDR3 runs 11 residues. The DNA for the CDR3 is TGTGCCAGCAGCCGCTCAGCTTCGACTTTCTTT. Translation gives CASSRSASTFF.